A single T cell receptor (beta chain) is shown here with its context. Antigen specificity is unknown. The germline V and J ends were trimmed by 1 base and 1 base, with 4 bases remaining between them. The CDR3 totals 13 residues. The germline V gene has CDR1 SGHVS and CDR2 FQNEAQ. The data are from a study of Ad26.COV2.S vaccination and SARS-CoV-2 variants. Study as a whole: As a participant in COV1001, the donor was in the Ad26.COV2.S trial arm. Into the muscle, Ad26.COV2.S was dosed once or twice, 56 days apart. Findings of the study overall: Reportedly, after vaccination the spike-specific CD8+ and CD4+ T cell responses displayed substantial breadth.

Treatment specified: 15 to 20 received Ad26.COV2.S at low or high dose, single or two shots; about 5 received placebo; per-sample allocation not given. Samples came from day 63 after the first vaccine or placebo injection. Boston provided a donor who was an adult aged 18-55 years. Method: immunoSEQ multiplex PCR; TCRdb's copy keeps in-frame clones and lacks some. The data show under 250,000 clones, roughly 89% seen once. This sequence originates from a person between 18 and 60 years old who received the Ad26.COV2.S COVID-19 vaccine or a placebo. V gene TRBV7-8 combines with J gene TRBJ1-1; no firm D call. Sequencing was performed on peripheral blood, taken in a trial of Ad26.COV2.S vaccine versus placebo. CDR3 region: CASSLVWNTEAFF. The CDR3 nucleotides are TGTGCCAGCAGCTTAGTTTGGAACACTGAAGCTTTCTTT.